Presented here are 25 T cell receptor beta chains from one specimen sequenced in a study of shared clonotypes between healthy human individuals. This table comes from immunoSEQ multiplex PCR, and its TCRdb copy is limited to in-frame clones, with some not included. This sample has more than 2 million clones; around 95% occur once, and the top ten carry roughly 0.13%. Material: naive CD4+ T cells sorted from blood. Subset indicated: CD45RA+ positively selected. The receptors originated from a man younger than 35 in good health.

Concerning this clone: Other DNA sequences in the sample encode the same CDR3. CDR3 DNA: TGCGCCAGCAGCTTGGGAGGACAGCAAGAGACCCAGTACTTC. This translates into CASSLGGQQETQYF. The chain combines TRBV5-1 with TRBJ2-5, with D maybe TRBD1 (6 bases). The CDR3 has 14 amino acids. Germline lookup yields CDR1 SGHRS and CDR2 YFSETQ. The V end was cut by 0 bases, the J end by 2 bases, with 8 bases between.

J is TRBJ1-4 and V is TRBV7-9; 7 bases are shared with TRBD1. Germline V lookup: CDR1 SEHNR, CDR2 FQNEAQ (reference sequence). With V trimmed by 5 bases and J by 4 bases, 4 bases remained unmatched. This CDR3 comprises 14 residues. CDR3 region: CASSGGGVNEKLFF. The CDR3 nucleotides are TGTGCCAGCAGCGGAGGGGGCGTTAATGAAAAACTGTTTTTT.

The chain carries TRBV7-2 and TRBJ1-2; 10 nucleotides agree with TRBD1. CDR1 and CDR2 from the germline V gene are SGHTA and FQGNSA. The CDR3 runs 15 residues. With V trimmed by 5 bases and J by 7 bases, 10 bases remained unmatched. The CDR3 spells CASSAPGQGISGYTF. The DNA for the CDR3 is TGTGCCAGCAGCGCCCCGGGACAGGGGATCAGTGGCTACACCTTC. Looking up the rest from reference TRBV7-2 and TRBJ1-2 gives the full variable domain: GAGVSQSPSNKVTEKGKDVELRCDPISGHTALYWYRQSLGQGLEFLIYFQGNSAPDKSGLPSDRFSAERTGGSVSTLTIQRTQQEDSAVYLCASSAPGQGISGYTFGSGTRLTVV.

The chain recombines TRBV10-1 with TRBJ1-1; D ambiguous. CDR1 and CDR2 from the germline V gene are WNHNN and SYGVQD (reference sequence). Trimming cost V 3 bases and J 1 base, with 12 bases left between them. The length of the CDR3 is 15 residues. The CDR3 DNA is TGCGCCAGCAGTGAAAACTCCTACCCGAACACTGAAGCTTTCTTT. Protein: CASSENSYPNTEAFF.

This clone was seen once. The chain recombines TRBV4-1 with TRBJ2-6; no firm D call. This CDR3 is 17 amino acids long. From germline, CDR1 is MGHRA and CDR2 YSYEKL. The ends were cut back, 0 bases at V and 2 bases at J, with 11 bases in the middle. The DNA for the CDR3 is TGCGCCAGCAGCCAAGAATCCCACGGGCCTGGGGCCAACGTCCTGACTTTC. Residues: CASSQESHGPGANVLTF.

The chain joins TRBV15 to TRBJ1-6, with 8 nucleotides matching TRBD1. The CDR3 extends over 18 amino acids. V was clipped by 0 bases and J by 3 bases; unmatched bases: 7. The germline gives CDR1 LNHNV, CDR2 YYDKDF (reference sequence). CDR3 DNA sequence: TGTGCCACCAGCAGAGATAGCCAGGGGGCATACTATAATTCACCCCTCCACTTT. Amino acid sequence: CATSRDSQGAYYNSPLHF.

This chain joins TRBV10-3 and TRBJ1-1; 7 nucleotides match TRBD1. Germline assignment: CDR1 ENHRY and CDR2 SYGVKD. V gave up 6 bases and J gave up 3 bases; unmatched junction bases: 7. This CDR3 has 14 residues. This CDR3 is CAIRGGQLDTEAFF. The CDR3 coding sequence is TGTGCCATCAGGGGGGGACAGCTGGACACTGAAGCTTTCTTT.

The genes are TRBV29-1 and TRBJ2-5; D may correspond to TRBD1 or TRBD2 (5 bases each). Per the germline V gene, CDR1 is SQVTM and CDR2 is ANQGSEA. Deletions cut 3 bases from V and 7 bases from J, with 12 bases between. This CDR3 is 12 amino acids long. In DNA, the CDR3 is TGCAGCGTTGATCGGGACCCGGGGACCCAGTACTTC. It is translated as CSVDRDPGTQYF.

V and J are TRBV7-3 and TRBJ2-2; 7 bases fit TRBD1. This CDR3 spans 12 amino acids. In germline, CDR1 is SGHTA, CDR2 FQGTGA. V dropped 6 bases and J dropped 6; count of bases not matched to a gene: 1. CDR3 nucleotide sequence: TGTGCCAGCAGTCAGGGGGCCGGGGAGCTGTTTTTT. Its translation: CASSQGAGELFF.

The chain links TRBV5-4 to TRBJ2-4; D is perhaps TRBD1 or TRBD2 (5 bases each). CDR1 SGHNT and CDR2 YYREEE come from the germline V gene (reference sequence). The V end lost 2 bases, the J end lost 10 bases, and 19 bases lay between the germline ends. CDR3 size: 15 residues. The CDR3 protein is CASSFNGADSGIQYF. CDR3 sequence (DNA): TGTGCCAGCAGCTTCAACGGGGCCGATTCGGGTATTCAGTACTTC.

V gene TRBV25-1 combines with J gene TRBJ2-7; the D call may be TRBD1 or TRBD2 (5 bases each). Deletions cut 4 bases from V and 3 bases from J, with 13 bases between. CDR3 length: 14 residues. Germline assignment: CDR1 MGHDK and CDR2 SYGVNS. The CDR3 reads CASSAMGRGYEQYF. DNA for the CDR3: TGTGCCAGCAGTGCCATGGGACGGGGCTACGAGCAGTACTTC.

The chain combines TRBV7-2 with TRBJ1-4; D ambiguous. Germline CDR1 is SGHTA and CDR2 is FQGNSA. The V end was cut by 3 bases, the J end by 9 bases, with 5 bases between. This CDR3 comprises 11 residues. The CDR3 DNA reads as TGTGCCAGCAGCTTTGGACAAAAACTGTTTTTT. Translating it yields CASSFGQKLFF.

The chain employs TRBV9 and TRBJ2-1; D perhaps matches TRBD2 (5 bases). CDR1 SGDLS and CDR2 YYNGEE come from the germline V gene. There are 13 residues in the CDR3. V lost 4 bases to trimming and J lost 10 bases, with 15 bases between them. The CDR3 DNA follows: TGTGCCAGCAGCTCACACCGGGAAGCGGAGCAGTTCTTC. It encodes CASSSHREAEQFF.

CDR3 loop: CASKFLSSYNSPLHF. In DNA form, the CDR3 reads TGTGCCAGCAAGTTCCTGAGCTCCTATAATTCACCCCTCCACTTT. The V call is TRBV27, the J call TRBJ1-6, with no clear D. Trimming pared 7 bases from V and 0 bases from J, leaving 10 bases between. This CDR3 comprises 15 residues. The germline V gene encodes CDR1 MNHEY and CDR2 SMNVEV (reference sequence).

The rearrangement joins TRBV27 to TRBJ1-5; 7 bases are shared with TRBD1. Losses at the gene ends were 5 bases for V and 0 bases for J; bases not matched to a gene: 4. CDR1 is MNHEY and CDR2 is SMNVEV in the germline V gene (reference sequence). The CDR3 loop spans 15 amino acids. In nucleotides, the CDR3 is TGTGCCAGCAGTCCAGACAGGGCTAGCAATCAGCCCCAGCATTTT. Amino acids: CASSPDRASNQPQHF.

The V call is TRBV10-3, the J call TRBJ2-5; a weak D match, TRBD1 (6 bases). The CDR3 is made up of 13 amino acids. Trimming cost V 8 bases and J 2 bases, with 12 bases left between them. CDR1 is ENHRY, CDR2 SYGVKD, per germline. CDR3 in DNA: TGTGCCATCCGAGGGGGTAGGCAAGAGACCCAGTACTTC. Translated, it gives CAIRGGRQETQYF.

Worth noting for this clone: The same CDR3 also results from other DNA sequences found in this sample. The genes are TRBV5-1 and TRBJ2-7, with 11 bases matching TRBD2. There are 14 residues in the CDR3. V lost 0 bases, J lost 6 bases, and 2 bases stayed unmatched. CDR1 and CDR2 (germline): SGHRS, YFSETQ. CDR3 in amino acids: CASSLGLAGGEQYF. In nucleotides, the CDR3 is TGCGCCAGCAGCTTGGGGCTAGCGGGAGGCGAGCAGTACTTC.

V and J are TRBV6-6 and TRBJ1-6, with 7 bases aligning to TRBD1. Germline values: CDR1 MNHNY, CDR2 SVGAGI (reference sequence). The CDR3 is made up of 16 amino acids. V was clipped by 5 bases and J by 7 bases; unmatched bases: 11. The CDR3 sequence: CASSPKTGNKNSPLHF. As DNA, the CDR3 is TGTGCCAGCAGTCCAAAGACAGGGAATAAGAATTCACCCCTCCACTTT.

The rearrangement joins TRBV10-3 to TRBJ2-3; TRBD2 is a possible D gene (6 bases). Germline CDR1 reads ENHRY; CDR2 reads SYGVKD. This CDR3 comprises 14 residues. Trimming left V 6 bases short and J 4 bases short, with 14 bases between. The chain's CDR3 is CAIRLAATSDTQYF. The CDR3 DNA follows: TGTGCCATCAGATTAGCGGCGACGTCAGATACGCAGTATTTT.

V gene TRBV5-1 combines with J gene TRBJ2-7; weak D call: TRBD1 (6 bases). The CDR3 consists of 14 residues. Germline assignment: CDR1 SGHRS and CDR2 YFSETQ. The germline V and J ends were trimmed by 1 base and 4 bases, with 12 bases remaining between them. The CDR3 coding sequence is TGCGCCAGCAGCTTGCAGGGGCAGGGGTACGAGCAGTACTTC. As protein: CASSLQGQGYEQYF.

This chain connects TRBV6-6 to TRBJ1-1; 7 bases line up with TRBD1. V was pared by 5 bases and J by 0 bases, with 6 bases of the junction left unmatched. Looked up from germline, CDR1 is MNHNY and CDR2 is SVGAGI (reference sequence). CDR3 length: 15 residues. The DNA for the CDR3 is TGTGCCAGCAGTGATCGGGACAGACTGAACACTGAAGCTTTCTTT. Translated: CASSDRDRLNTEAFF.

This chain joins TRBV30 and TRBJ1-1; TRBD1 is a possible D gene (6 bases). CDR1 is GTSNPN, CDR2 SVGIG, per germline (reference sequence). Trimming removed 0 bases at V and 6 bases at J, with 14 bases between. The CDR3 is 14 amino acids. For the CDR3, the DNA is TGTGCCTGGAGTGTACAAAAGAGGGGGGCTGAAGCTTTCTTT. Translated: CAWSVQKRGAEAFF.

The rearrangement uses TRBV28 and TRBJ2-4, with 9 bases lining up with TRBD2. This CDR3 spans 20 amino acids. Germline assignment: CDR1 MDHEN and CDR2 SYDVKM. Trimming cost V 5 bases and J 3 bases; bases outside gene matches: 20. The CDR3 region has the DNA TGTGCCAGCAGTCCCTCCCCCTGGGCGGGGGGGCCTTTGAACAAAAACATTCAGTACTTC. It is translated as CASSPSPWAGGPLNKNIQYF.

The V gene is TRBV30, the J gene TRBJ2-1; 12 bases map to TRBD2. The germline CDR1 and CDR2 sequences are GTSNPN and SVGIG (reference sequence). The CDR3 extends over 15 amino acids. J was trimmed by 7 bases and V by 5 bases; bases with no gene match: 9. For the CDR3, the DNA is TGTGCCTGGGAGACTAGCGGGAGTTTCTCGAATGAGCAGTTCTTC. This codes for CAWETSGSFSNEQFF.

This clone was observed once. The chain joins TRBV11-3 to TRBJ2-6; D unresolved. CDR1 and CDR2 from the germline V gene are SGHNT and YENEEA. This CDR3 region has 14 residues. V shed 5 bases and J shed 0 bases, with 5 bases lying between them. CDR3 in DNA: TGTGCCAGCAGCCCCAGCTCTGGGGCCAACGTCCTGACTTTC. Translating gives CASSPSSGANVLTF.